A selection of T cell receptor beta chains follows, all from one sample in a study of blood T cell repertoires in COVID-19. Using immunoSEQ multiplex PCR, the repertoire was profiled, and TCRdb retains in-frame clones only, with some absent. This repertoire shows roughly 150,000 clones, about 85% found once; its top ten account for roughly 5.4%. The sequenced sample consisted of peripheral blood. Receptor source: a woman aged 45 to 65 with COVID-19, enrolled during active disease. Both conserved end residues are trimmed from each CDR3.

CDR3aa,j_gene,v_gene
ATSRDLSYEQY,TRBJ2-7,TRBV15
ASSPGLAGVYNEQF,TRBJ2-1,TRBV27
ASSIQGAFSAGDGYT,TRBJ1-2,TRBV19
ASSPGTGVGYGYT,TRBJ1-2,TRBV6-2/TRBV6-3
ASSPGQGYGYT,TRBJ1-2,TRBV7-2
ASSVPGLAGYNEQF,TRBJ2-1,TRBV19
ASSLTSGVGANVLT,TRBJ2-6,TRBV7-3
ASSLQEQF,TRBJ2-1,TRBV12-3/TRBV12-4
ASSEAAASTYEQY,TRBJ2-7,TRBV6-1
ASSVTGLPGNTIY,TRBJ1-3,TRBV9
ASSQDFGANQPQH,TRBJ1-5,TRBV4-3
ASRRLTGAGANVLT,TRBJ2-6,TRBV5-6
ATSDLKGAAVLSYNEQF,TRBJ2-1,TRBV24-1
AWSVDMGRNEAF,TRBJ1-1,TRBV30
ASSSDRGAAF,TRBJ1-1,TRBV7-9
ASSIKPGNTIY,TRBJ1-3,TRBV19
ASSDRRAVTGRNTEAF,TRBJ1-1,TRBV6-4
ASSPGGSGGDYNEQF,TRBJ2-1,TRBV28
AWSAGHGNIQY,TRBJ2-4,TRBV30
SVLGGNTYNEQF,TRBJ2-1,TRBV29-1
ASSRLGRQVSNQPQH,TRBJ1-5,TRBV19
ASSPTSGINQPQH,TRBJ1-5,TRBV18
ASSPGQFSSTDTQY,TRBJ2-3,TRBV11-3
ASRPRRADNEQF,TRBJ2-1,TRBV7-8
ASSRGALYTGELF,TRBJ2-2,TRBV7-9
ASSPGVAGPSWSTDTQY,TRBJ2-3,TRBV10-1
ASSYSKGGLGYT,TRBJ1-2,TRBV6-5
ASSRTGLNYGYT,TRBJ1-2,TRBV7-9
ASSIDRGTDTQY,TRBJ2-3,TRBV19
ASSQDGRGGSGQY,TRBJ2-7,TRBV3-1/TRBV3-2
ASSSSRGGREQY,TRBJ2-7,TRBV13
ASSFAGLNTGELF,TRBJ2-2,TRBV6-5
ASSQGRERNQPQH,TRBJ1-5,TRBV3-1/TRBV3-2
ASSEHTQGTNKGNTIY,TRBJ1-3,TRBV9
ASSLGGTGIQPQH,TRBJ1-5,TRBV7-6
ASSLDVGGGRTEAF,TRBJ1-1,TRBV5-1
ASSQDATGAHNEQF,TRBJ2-1,TRBV4-2
AWSVPAGNSPLH,TRBJ1-6,TRBV30
ASSGGTALMNTEAF,TRBJ1-1,TRBV5-1
ASSLGLHPTGELF,TRBJ2-2,TRBV4-1
ASSTSWTSFAGELF,TRBJ2-2,TRBV5-1
ASSQRGIDSTDTQY,TRBJ2-3,TRBV19
ASRTGRGYT,TRBJ1-2,TRBV27
ASSPLGQGGRTEAF,TRBJ1-1,TRBV7-2
ASTPDRATDTQY,TRBJ2-3,TRBV19
ASSEQGGEQF,TRBJ2-1,TRBV6-4
ASSISTGQGYEQY,TRBJ2-7,TRBV19
ASRFLRDGDGQRQETQY,TRBJ2-5,TRBV12-2
ASSLLAGNQPQH,TRBJ1-5,TRBV27
ASGWGVNNEKLF,TRBJ1-4,TRBV12-5
ASSQEPASGYT,TRBJ1-2,TRBV4-3
ASSFPIQGGEQY,TRBJ2-7,TRBV5-1
AINPGALTYEQY,TRBJ2-7,TRBV10-3
ASSPGQGTGVGTDTQY,TRBJ2-3,TRBV5-1
ASSETGVAGANVLT,TRBJ2-6,TRBV2